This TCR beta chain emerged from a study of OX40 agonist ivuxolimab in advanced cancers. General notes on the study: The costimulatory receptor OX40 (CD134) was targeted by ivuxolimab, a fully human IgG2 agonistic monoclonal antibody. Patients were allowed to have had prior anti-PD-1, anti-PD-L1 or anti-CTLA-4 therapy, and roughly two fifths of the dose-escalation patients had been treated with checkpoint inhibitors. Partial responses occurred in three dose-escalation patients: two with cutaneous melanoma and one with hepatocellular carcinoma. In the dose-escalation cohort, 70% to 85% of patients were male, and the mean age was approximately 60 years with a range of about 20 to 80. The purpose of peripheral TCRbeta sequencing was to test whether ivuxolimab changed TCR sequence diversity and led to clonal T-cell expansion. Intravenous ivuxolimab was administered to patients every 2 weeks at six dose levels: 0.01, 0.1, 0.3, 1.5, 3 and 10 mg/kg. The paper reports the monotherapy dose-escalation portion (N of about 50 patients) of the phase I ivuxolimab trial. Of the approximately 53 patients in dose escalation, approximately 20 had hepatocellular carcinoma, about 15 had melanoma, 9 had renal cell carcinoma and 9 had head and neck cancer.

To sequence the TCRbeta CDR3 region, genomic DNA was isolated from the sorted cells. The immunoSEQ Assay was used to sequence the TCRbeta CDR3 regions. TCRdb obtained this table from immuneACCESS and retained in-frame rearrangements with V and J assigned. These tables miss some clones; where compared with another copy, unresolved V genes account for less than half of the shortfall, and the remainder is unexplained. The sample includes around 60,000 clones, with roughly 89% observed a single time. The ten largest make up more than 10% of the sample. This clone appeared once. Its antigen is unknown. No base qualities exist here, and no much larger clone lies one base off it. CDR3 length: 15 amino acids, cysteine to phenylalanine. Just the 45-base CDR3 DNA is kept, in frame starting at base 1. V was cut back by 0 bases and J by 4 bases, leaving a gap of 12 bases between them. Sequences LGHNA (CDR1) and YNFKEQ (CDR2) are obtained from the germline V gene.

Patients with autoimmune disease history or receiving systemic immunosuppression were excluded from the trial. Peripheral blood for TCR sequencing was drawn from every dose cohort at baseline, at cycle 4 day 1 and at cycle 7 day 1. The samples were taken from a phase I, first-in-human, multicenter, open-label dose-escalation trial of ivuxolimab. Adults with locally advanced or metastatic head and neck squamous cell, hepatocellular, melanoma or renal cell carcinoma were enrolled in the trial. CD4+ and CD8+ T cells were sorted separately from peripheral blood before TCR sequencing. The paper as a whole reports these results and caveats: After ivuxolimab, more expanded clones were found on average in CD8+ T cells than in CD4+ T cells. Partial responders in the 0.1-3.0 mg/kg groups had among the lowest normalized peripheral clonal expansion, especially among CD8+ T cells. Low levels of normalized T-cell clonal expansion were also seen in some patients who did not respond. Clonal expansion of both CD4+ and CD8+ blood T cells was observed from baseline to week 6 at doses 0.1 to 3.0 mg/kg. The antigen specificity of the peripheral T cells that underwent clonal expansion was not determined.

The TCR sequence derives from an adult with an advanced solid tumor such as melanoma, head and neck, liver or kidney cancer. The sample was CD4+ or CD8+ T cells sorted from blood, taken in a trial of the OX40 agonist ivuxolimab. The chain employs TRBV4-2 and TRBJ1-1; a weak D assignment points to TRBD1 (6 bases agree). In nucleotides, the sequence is TGTGCCAGCAGCCAAGATCCCACAGGGTTCACTGAAGCTTTCTTT. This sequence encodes CASSQDPTGFTEAFF.